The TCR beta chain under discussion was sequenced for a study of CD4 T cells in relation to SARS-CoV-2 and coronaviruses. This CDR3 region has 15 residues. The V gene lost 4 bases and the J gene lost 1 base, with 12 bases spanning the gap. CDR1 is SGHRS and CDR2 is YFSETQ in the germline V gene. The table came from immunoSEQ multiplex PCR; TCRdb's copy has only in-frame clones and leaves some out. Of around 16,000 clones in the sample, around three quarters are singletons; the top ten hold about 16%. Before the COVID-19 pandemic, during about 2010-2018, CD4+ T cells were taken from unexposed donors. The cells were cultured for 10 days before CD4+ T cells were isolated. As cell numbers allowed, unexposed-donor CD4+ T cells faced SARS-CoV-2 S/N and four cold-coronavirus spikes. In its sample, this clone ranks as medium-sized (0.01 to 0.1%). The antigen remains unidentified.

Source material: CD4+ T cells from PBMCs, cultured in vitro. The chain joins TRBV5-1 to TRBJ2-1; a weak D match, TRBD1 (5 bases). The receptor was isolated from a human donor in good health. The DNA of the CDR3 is TGCGCCAGCAGCGAACAGGCCGGTTCCTACAATGAGCAGTTCTTC. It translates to CASSEQAGSYNEQFF.